The 19 T cell receptor beta chains reported below all come from one sample, sequenced in a study of cytomegalovirus exposure and HLA in healthy donors. PCR involved 60 Vbeta and 13 Jbeta primers. Clones were read by immunoSEQ multiplex PCR, and TCRdb kept only the in-frame ones, dropping some. The profile shows 150,000 or so clones, 65% to 85% of them singletons. Source material: PBMCs. The receptor set was obtained from a man aged 40-50 years in good health and CMV-seropositive.

V is TRBV27 and J is TRBJ1-5; 7 bases are shared with TRBD1. The CDR3 runs 13 residues. Germline V gene data show CDR1 as MNHEY and CDR2 as SMNVEV (reference sequence). J gave up 3 bases and V 8 bases, and 4 bases lay outside the gene matches. The CDR3 DNA sequence: TGTGCCAGCCGGACAGGTGTCAATCAGCCCCAGCATTTT. This encodes CASRTGVNQPQHF.

This clone was counted once. The chain is built from TRBV7-2 and TRBJ1-6; 9 bases align to TRBD1. Germline assignment: CDR1 SGHTA and CDR2 FQGNSA. The CDR3 length is 14 residues. V shed 5 bases, J shed 10 bases, and the junction held 6 bases outside the gene matches. The CDR3 loop reads CASSRDRVGSPLHF. CDR3 in DNA: TGTGCCAGCAGCCGGGACAGGGTGGGCTCACCCCTCCACTTT.

This sequence joins TRBV7-2 and TRBJ1-1; D unresolved. This CDR3 is 15 amino acids long. Trimming pared 1 base from V and 0 bases from J, leaving 9 bases between. Germline-derived CDR1 and CDR2 are SGHTA and FQGNSA. DNA of the CDR3: TGTGCCAGCAGCTTAGACGTCCTAATGAACACTGAAGCTTTCTTT. It specifies CASSLDVLMNTEAFF.

The V and J genes are TRBV6-6 and TRBJ1-1; no reliable D call. Trimming left V 5 bases short and J 8 bases short, with 12 bases between. Germline V gene lookup returns CDR1 MNHNY and CDR2 SVGAGI (reference sequence). The length of the CDR3 is 12 residues. The chain's CDR3 is CASSPVGSEAFF. The CDR3 coding sequence is TGTGCCAGCAGTCCCGTGGGCAGCGAAGCTTTCTTT.

This sequence joins TRBV5-1 and TRBJ2-1, with 11 bases aligning to TRBD1. This CDR3 is 15 amino acids long. Germline assignment: CDR1 SGHRS and CDR2 YFSETQ. Trimming took 2 bases from V and 5 from J; bases not matched to a gene: 3. CDR3 DNA sequence: TGCGCCAGCAGCTTAGGGACAGGGGGGCACAATGAGCAGTTCTTC. Amino acid sequence: CASSLGTGGHNEQFF. Together with reference TRBV5-1 and TRBJ2-1, the CDR3 gives the full variable domain: KAGVTQTPRYLIKTRGQQVTLSCSPISGHRSVSWYQQTPGQGLQFLFEYFSETQRNKGNFPGRFSGRQFSNSRSEMNVSTLELGDSALYLCASSLGTGGHNEQFFGPGTRLTVL.

This chain links TRBV10-2 with TRBJ2-7, with D perhaps TRBD1 (8 bases). V was trimmed by 4 bases and J by 2 bases, leaving 15 bases between them. In germline, CDR1 is WSHSY, CDR2 SAAADI. The CDR3 is 15 amino acids. CDR3 in amino acids: CASSGGGQATYEQYF. CDR3 in DNA: TGCGCCAGCAGTGGGGGGGGACAGGCCACCTACGAGCAGTACTTC.

CDR3 coding DNA: TGTGCCACCAGCAGAGACCAAGCGGCGAACACCGGGGAGCTGTTTTTT. This sequence encodes CATSRDQAANTGELFF. The V call is TRBV15, the J call TRBJ2-2, with D tentatively TRBD2 (5 bases). Deletions cut 0 bases from V and 0 bases from J, with 8 bases between. CDR3 length equals 16 residues. Looked up from germline, CDR1 is LNHNV and CDR2 is YYDKDF (reference sequence).

This chain uses TRBV29-1 with TRBJ2-7; tentative D call: TRBD2 (5 bases). Germline V CDR1 and CDR2: SQVTM, ANQGSEA. This CDR3 contains 14 residues. V lost 1 base to trimming and J lost 6 bases, with 16 bases between them. CDR3 sequence: CSVEGTEGIGEQYF. The CDR3, as DNA: TGCAGCGTTGAAGGGACCGAGGGCATCGGCGAGCAGTACTTC.

This clone was recorded a few times. The chain couples TRBV29-1 to TRBJ2-5; the match to TRBD1 covers 10 bases. This CDR3 is 13 amino acids long. The germline V gene encodes CDR1 SQVTM and CDR2 ANQGSEA. V was clipped by 7 bases and J by 5 bases; unmatched bases: 7. The CDR3 reads CSARQGAEETQYF. In DNA form, the CDR3 reads TGCAGCGCCAGACAGGGGGCTGAGGAGACCCAGTACTTC.

This clone was seen a handful of times. V is TRBV16 and J is TRBJ2-7, with D possibly TRBD1 on 6 matching bases. This CDR3 region has 15 residues. From germline, CDR1 is KGHSY and CDR2 FQNENV. The V gene lost 3 bases and the J gene lost 6 bases, with 18 bases spanning the gap. DNA of the CDR3: TGTGCCAGCAGCCACCTTGCGGACAGTCGACCCGAGCAGTACTTC. Encoded protein: CASSHLADSRPEQYF.

V and J are TRBV4-3 and TRBJ2-1, with 8 nucleotides matching TRBD2. Germline CDR1 and CDR2: LGHNA and YSLEER. The CDR3 is 14 residues long. The V gene end was trimmed by 4 bases and the J gene end by 8 bases; junction bases not matched to a gene: 7. The CDR3 is CASSRQGLGDEQFF. CDR3 nucleotide sequence: TGCGCCAGCAGCCGCCAGGGACTAGGGGATGAGCAGTTCTTC.

This clone was seen a few times. The gene calls are TRBV4-3 and TRBJ1-2; TRBD1 matches at 7 bases. This CDR3 comprises 17 residues. Germline V gives CDR1 LGHNA, CDR2 YSLEER. The ends lost 0 bases at V and 3 bases at J; junction bases unmatched: 10. The CDR3 sequence: CASSQDPTGEVYYGYTF. The CDR3 DNA reads as TGCGCCAGCAGCCAAGACCCAACAGGGGAGGTCTACTATGGCTACACCTTC.

A note on this clone: The sample contains more than one DNA sequence encoding this CDR3. V and J are TRBV2 and TRBJ2-3; the D is unclear. V was trimmed by 5 bases and J by 2 bases, leaving 8 bases between them. The CDR3 consists of 13 residues. Germline values: CDR1 SNHLY, CDR2 FYNNEI. The CDR3 nucleotides are TGTGCCAGCAGTCCCCCCTTCACAGATACGCAGTATTTT. Amino acids: CASSPPFTDTQYF.

This sequence joins TRBV5-1 and TRBJ1-1; 8 bases fit TRBD1. Germline V gene lookup returns CDR1 SGHRS and CDR2 YFSETQ. With V trimmed by 4 bases and J by 1 base, 6 bases remained unmatched. This CDR3 comprises 15 residues. CDR3: CASSRGTGQNTEAFF. In nucleotides, the CDR3 is TGCGCCAGCAGCCGGGGGACAGGCCAGAACACTGAAGCTTTCTTT.

This rearrangement joins TRBV6-6 to TRBJ2-7; 8 nucleotides line up with TRBD1. With V trimmed by 5 bases and J by 3 bases, 3 bases remained unmatched. This CDR3 has 13 residues. CDR1 is MNHNY, CDR2 SVGAGI, per germline (reference sequence). CDR3 residues: CASSDRGYYEQYF. The CDR3 DNA sequence: TGTGCCAGCAGTGACAGGGGCTACTACGAGCAGTACTTC.

This rearrangement joins TRBV5-6 to TRBJ1-5; the match to TRBD1 covers 7 bases. Germline V gene lookup returns CDR1 SGHDT and CDR2 YYEEEE. V was clipped by 4 bases and J by 0 bases; unmatched bases: 13. CDR3 size: 18 residues. The DNA for the CDR3 is TGTGCCAGCAGCGCCTTCGGAGGGGGCCGGGGTAGCAATCAGCCCCAGCATTTT. Its translation: CASSAFGGGRGSNQPQHF.

V and J are TRBV7-2 and TRBJ2-2; 7 nucleotides match TRBD1. From germline, CDR1 is SGHTA and CDR2 FQGNSA. J gave up 4 bases and V 5 bases, and 10 bases lay outside the gene matches. The CDR3 contains 16 residues. The CDR3 DNA follows: TGTGCCAGCAGCCCAGGGACAGTCCTTATCACCGGGGAGCTGTTTTTT. This translates into CASSPGTVLITGELFF.

Comments on this clone: A read error may account for a junction end that differs from germline. CDR3 protein: CASSLAGFGTDTQYF. In DNA form, the CDR3 reads TGTGCCAGCAGCCTAGCGGGCTTTGGCACAGATACGCAGTATTTT. This chain links TRBV7-9 with TRBJ2-3, with TRBD2 matching over 8 bases. The germline gives CDR1 SEHNR, CDR2 FQNEAQ (reference sequence). This CDR3 comprises 15 residues.

The J gene is TRBJ1-4, the V gene TRBV7-9, with 7 bases fitting TRBD1. This CDR3 is 14 amino acids long. J lost 6 bases, V lost 5 bases, and 6 bases had no gene match. Per germline, CDR1 SEHNR and CDR2 FQNEAQ (reference sequence). This CDR3 is CASSLDRKDEKLFF. DNA for the CDR3: TGTGCCAGCAGCCTGGACAGGAAGGATGAAAAACTGTTTTTT.